This T cell receptor (beta chain) is from a study of T cell responses to AZD1222 COVID-19 vaccine. Findings of the study overall: Increased Spike-specific TCR breadth and depth were observed after two AZD1222 doses. Along spike, vaccine-associated CD4 TCRs were found throughout, with dominance at 160-218 and 743-854. The study identified only five to seven AZD1222 recipients as seropositive at baseline.

On this clone itself: Its antigen remains unknown.

Investigators merged groups given second doses at roughly 4 or roughly 12 weeks. V lost 2 bases and J lost 9, with 11 bases in between. This CDR3 has 13 residues. CDR1 MNHEY and CDR2 SMNVEV come from the germline V gene (reference sequence). Produced via immunoSEQ multiplex PCR; TCRdb's table is partial and in-frame only. The sample consists of 200,000 or so clones, 90% to 95% of them appearing once. This clonotype was sampled from an adult who received the AZD1222 COVID-19 vaccine. The material was peripheral blood, obtained 28 days after the second AZD1222 dose. V and J are TRBV27 and TRBJ2-1; D may match TRBD1 or TRBD2 (5 bases each). CDR3 sequence (DNA): TGTGCCAGCAGTTTAGTTAGTGGGGGTGAGCAGTTCTTC. Its protein product is CASSLVSGGEQFF.